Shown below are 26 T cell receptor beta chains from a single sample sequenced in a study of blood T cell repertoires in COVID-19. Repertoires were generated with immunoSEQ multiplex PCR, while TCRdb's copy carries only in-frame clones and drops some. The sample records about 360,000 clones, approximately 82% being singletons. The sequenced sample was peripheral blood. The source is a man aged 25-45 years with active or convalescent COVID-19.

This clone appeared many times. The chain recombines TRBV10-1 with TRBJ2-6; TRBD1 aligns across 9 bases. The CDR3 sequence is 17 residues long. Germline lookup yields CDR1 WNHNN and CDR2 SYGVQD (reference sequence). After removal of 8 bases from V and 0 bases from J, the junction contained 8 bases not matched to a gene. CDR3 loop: CASHPGQGDSGANVLTF. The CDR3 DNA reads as TGCGCCAGCCACCCGGGACAGGGCGACTCTGGGGCCAACGTCCTGACTTTC.

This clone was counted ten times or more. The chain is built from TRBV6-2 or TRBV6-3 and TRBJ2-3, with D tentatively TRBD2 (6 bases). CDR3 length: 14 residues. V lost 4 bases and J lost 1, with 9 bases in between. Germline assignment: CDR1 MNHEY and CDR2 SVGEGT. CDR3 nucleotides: TGTGCCAGCAGTTCCGGGAGTCGCACAGATACGCAGTATTTT. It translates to CASSSGSRTDTQYF.

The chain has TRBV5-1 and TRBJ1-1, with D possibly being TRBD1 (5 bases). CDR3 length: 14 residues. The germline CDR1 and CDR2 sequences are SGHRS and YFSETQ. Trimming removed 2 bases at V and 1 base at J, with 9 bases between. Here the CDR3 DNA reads TGCGCCAGCAGCTTTAACAGGCGGAACACTGAAGCTTTCTTT. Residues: CASSFNRRNTEAFF.

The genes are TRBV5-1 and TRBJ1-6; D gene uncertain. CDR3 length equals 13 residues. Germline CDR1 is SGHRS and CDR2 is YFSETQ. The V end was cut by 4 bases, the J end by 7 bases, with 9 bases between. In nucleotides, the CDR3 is TGCGCCAGCAGCGCGGCCCAGAATTCACCCCTCCACTTT. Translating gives CASSAAQNSPLHF.

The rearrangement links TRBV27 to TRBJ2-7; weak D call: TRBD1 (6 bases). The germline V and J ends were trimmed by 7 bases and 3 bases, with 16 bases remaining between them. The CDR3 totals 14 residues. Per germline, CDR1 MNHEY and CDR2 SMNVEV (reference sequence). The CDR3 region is CASNTLGRGYEQYF. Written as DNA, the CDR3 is TGTGCCAGCAACACCCTTGGCAGGGGCTACGAGCAGTACTTC.

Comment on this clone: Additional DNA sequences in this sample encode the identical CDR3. Here the CDR3 DNA reads TGCGCCAGCAGCTTGACAGGGGGGAACACTGAAGCTTTCTTT. As protein: CASSLTGGNTEAFF. The chain carries TRBV5-1 and TRBJ1-1; 8 positions match TRBD1. From germline, CDR1 is SGHRS and CDR2 YFSETQ. CDR3 length: 14 residues. V was clipped by 1 base and J by 1 base; unmatched bases: 0.

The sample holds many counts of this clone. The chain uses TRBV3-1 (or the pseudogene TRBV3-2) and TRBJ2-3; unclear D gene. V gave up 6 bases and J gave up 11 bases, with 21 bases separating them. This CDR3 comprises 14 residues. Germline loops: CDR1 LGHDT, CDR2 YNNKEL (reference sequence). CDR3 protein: CASSRSGPSSGQYF. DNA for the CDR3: TGTGCCAGCAGTCGATCGGGTCCTTCGAGTGGGCAGTATTTT.

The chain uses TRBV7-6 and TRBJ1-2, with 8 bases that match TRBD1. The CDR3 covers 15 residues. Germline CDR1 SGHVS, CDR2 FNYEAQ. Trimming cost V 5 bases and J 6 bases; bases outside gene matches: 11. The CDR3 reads CASSPRRGGQDGYTF. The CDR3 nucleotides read TGTGCCAGCAGCCCTAGGCGGGGGGGACAGGATGGCTACACCTTC. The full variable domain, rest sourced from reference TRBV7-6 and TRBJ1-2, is GAGVSQSPRYKVTKRGQDVALRCDPISGHVSLYWYRQALGQGPEFLTYFNYEAQQDKSGLPNDRFSAERPEGSISTLTIQRTEQRDSAMYRCASSPRRGGQDGYTFGSGTRLTVV.

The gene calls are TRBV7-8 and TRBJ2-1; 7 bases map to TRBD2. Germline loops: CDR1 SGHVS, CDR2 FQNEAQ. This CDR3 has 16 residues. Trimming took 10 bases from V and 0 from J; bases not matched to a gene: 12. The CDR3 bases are TGTGCCACCAAGGGCGGGAGCCTCCACTCCTACAATGAGCAGTTCTTC. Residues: CATKGGSLHSYNEQFF.

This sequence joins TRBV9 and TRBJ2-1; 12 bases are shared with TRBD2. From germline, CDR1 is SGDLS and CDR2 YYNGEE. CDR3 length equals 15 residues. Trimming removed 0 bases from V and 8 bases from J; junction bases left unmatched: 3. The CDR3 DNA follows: TGTGCCAGCAGCGTAGCTAGCGGGGGGGCGGATGAGCAGTTCTTC. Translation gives CASSVASGGADEQFF. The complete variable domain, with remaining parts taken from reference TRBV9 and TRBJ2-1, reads DSGVTQTPKHLITATGQRVTLRCSPRSGDLSVYWYQQSLDQGLQFLIQYYNGEERAKGNILERFSAQQFPDLHSELNLSSLELGDSALYFCASSVASGGADEQFFGPGTRLTVL.

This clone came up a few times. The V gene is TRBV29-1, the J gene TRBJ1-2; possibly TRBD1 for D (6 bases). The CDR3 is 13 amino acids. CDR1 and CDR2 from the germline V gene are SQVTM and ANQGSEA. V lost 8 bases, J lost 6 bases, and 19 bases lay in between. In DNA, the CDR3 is TGCAGCATCGGTGGGGGGGGCGCTGATGGCTACACCTTC. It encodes CSIGGGGADGYTF.

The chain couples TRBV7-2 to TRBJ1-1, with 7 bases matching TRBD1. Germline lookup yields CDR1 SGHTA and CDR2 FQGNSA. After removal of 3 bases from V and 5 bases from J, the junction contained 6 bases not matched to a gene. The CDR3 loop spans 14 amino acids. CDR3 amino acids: CASSFGQEGTEAFF. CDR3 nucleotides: TGTGCCAGCAGCTTCGGACAGGAGGGGACTGAAGCTTTCTTT. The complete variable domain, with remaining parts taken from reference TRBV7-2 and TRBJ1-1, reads GAGVSQSPSNKVTEKGKDVELRCDPISGHTALYWYRQSLGQGLEFLIYFQGNSAPDKSGLPSDRFSAERTGGSVSTLTIQRTQQEDSAVYLCASSFGQEGTEAFFGQGTRLTVV.

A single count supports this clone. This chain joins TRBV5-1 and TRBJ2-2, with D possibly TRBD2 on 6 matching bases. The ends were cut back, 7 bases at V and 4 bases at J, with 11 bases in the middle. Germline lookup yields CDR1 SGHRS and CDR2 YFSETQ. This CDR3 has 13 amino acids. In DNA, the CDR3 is TGCGCCAGCTTGGAGGGTTCCACCGGGGAGCTGTTTTTT. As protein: CASLEGSTGELFF.

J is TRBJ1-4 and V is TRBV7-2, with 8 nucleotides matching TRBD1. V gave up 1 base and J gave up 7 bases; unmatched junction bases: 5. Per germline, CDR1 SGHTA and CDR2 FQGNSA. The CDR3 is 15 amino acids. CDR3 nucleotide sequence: TGTGCCAGCAGCTTAGAATCCAGGGGGCTTGAAAAACTGTTTTTT. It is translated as CASSLESRGLEKLFF. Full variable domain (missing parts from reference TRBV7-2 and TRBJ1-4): GAGVSQSPSNKVTEKGKDVELRCDPISGHTALYWYRQSLGQGLEFLIYFQGNSAPDKSGLPSDRFSAERTGGSVSTLTIQRTQQEDSAVYLCASSLESRGLEKLFFGSGTQLSVL.

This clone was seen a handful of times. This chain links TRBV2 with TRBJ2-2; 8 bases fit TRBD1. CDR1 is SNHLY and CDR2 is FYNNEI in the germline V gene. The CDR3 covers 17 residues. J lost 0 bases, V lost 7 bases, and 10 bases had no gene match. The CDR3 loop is CASITDRAFTNTGELFF. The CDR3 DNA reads TGTGCCAGCATCACGGACAGGGCCTTTACGAACACCGGGGAGCTGTTTTTT.

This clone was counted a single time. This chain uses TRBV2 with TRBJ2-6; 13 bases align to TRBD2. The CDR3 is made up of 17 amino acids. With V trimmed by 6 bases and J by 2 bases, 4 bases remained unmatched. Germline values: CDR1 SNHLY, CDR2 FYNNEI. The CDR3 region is CASSRLAGGAGANVLTF. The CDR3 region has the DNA TGTGCCAGCAGCCGACTAGCGGGAGGTGCTGGGGCCAACGTCCTGACTTTC.

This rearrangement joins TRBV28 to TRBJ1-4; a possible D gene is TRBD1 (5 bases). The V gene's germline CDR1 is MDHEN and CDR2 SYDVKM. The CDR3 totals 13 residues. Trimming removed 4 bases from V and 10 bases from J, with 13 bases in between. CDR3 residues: CASSWGGEGKLFF. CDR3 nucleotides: TGTGCCAGCAGTTGGGGAGGGGAGGGAAAACTGTTTTTT.

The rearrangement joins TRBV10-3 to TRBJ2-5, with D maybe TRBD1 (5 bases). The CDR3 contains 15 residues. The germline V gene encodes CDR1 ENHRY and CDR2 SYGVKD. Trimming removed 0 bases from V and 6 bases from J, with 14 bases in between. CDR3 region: CAISESVGAAQTQYF. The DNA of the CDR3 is TGTGCCATCAGTGAGTCGGTTGGGGCAGCACAGACCCAGTACTTC.

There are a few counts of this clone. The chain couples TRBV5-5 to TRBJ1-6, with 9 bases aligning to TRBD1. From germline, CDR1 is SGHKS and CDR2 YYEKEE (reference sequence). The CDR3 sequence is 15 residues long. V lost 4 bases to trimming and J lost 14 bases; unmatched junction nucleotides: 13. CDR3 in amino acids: CASSTPRDRERALHF. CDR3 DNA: TGTGCCAGCAGCACCCCCCGGGACAGGGAGAGGGCCCTCCACTTT. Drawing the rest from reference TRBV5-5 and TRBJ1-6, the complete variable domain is DAGVTQSPTHLIKTRGQQVTLRCSPISGHKSVSWYQQVLGQGPQFIFQYYEKEERGRGNFPDRFSARQFPNYSSELNVNALLLGDSALYLCASSTPRDRERALHFGNGTRLTVT.

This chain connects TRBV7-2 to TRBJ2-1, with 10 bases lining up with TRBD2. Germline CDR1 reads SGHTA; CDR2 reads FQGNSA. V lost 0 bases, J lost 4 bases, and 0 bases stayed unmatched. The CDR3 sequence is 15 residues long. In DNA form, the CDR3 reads TGTGCCAGCAGCTTAGCTAGCGGGAGGTACAATGAGCAGTTCTTC. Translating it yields CASSLASGRYNEQFF.

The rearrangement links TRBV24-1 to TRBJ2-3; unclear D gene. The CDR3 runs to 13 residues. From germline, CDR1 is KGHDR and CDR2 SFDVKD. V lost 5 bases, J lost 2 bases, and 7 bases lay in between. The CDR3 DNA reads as TGTGCCACCAGTGTTGAGATCACAGATACGCAGTATTTT. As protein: CATSVEITDTQYF.

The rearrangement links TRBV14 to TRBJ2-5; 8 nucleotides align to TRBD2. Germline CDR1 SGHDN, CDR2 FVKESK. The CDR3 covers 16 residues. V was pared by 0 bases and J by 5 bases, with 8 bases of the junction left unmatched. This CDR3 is CASSQDGPTGGETQYF. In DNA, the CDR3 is TGTGCCAGCAGCCAAGATGGACCAACGGGAGGGGAGACCCAGTACTTC. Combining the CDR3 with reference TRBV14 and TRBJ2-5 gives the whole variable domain EAGVTQFPSHSVIEKGQTVTLRCDPISGHDNLYWYRRVMGKEIKFLLHFVKESKQDESGMPNNRFLAERTGGTYSTLKVQPAELEDSGVYFCASSQDGPTGGETQYFGPGTRLLVL.

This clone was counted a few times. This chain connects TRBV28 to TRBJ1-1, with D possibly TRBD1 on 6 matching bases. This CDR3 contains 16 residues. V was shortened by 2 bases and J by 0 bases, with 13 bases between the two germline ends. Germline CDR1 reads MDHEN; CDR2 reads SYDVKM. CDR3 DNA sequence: TGTGCCAGCAGTTTACACCCGGGACAAGTGAACACTGAAGCTTTCTTT. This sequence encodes CASSLHPGQVNTEAFF.

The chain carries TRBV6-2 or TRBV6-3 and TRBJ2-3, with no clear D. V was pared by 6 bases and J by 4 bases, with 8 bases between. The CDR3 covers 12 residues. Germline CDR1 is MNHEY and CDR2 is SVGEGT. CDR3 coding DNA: TGTGCCAGCAGCGTAGTTTCAGATACGCAGTATTTT. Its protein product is CASSVVSDTQYF.

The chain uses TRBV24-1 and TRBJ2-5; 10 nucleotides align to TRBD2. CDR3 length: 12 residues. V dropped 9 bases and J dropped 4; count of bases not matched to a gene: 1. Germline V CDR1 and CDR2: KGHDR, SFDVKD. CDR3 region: CATASGRETQYF. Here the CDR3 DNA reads TGTGCCACCGCTAGCGGGAGAGAGACCCAGTACTTC.

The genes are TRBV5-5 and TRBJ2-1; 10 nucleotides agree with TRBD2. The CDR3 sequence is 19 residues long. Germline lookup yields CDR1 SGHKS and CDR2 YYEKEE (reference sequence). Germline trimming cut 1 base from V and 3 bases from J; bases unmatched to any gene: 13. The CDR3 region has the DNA TGTGCCAGCAGCTTGTTCCCAGCGGGGGGGCCGGAGGACTACAATGAGCAGTTCTTC. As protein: CASSLFPAGGPEDYNEQFF.